This TCR beta chain was observed in a study of CD8 T cells in Susac syndrome. CD8+ and CD4+ T cells circulating in blood were sequenced for TCR beta. Trimming removed 1 base from V and 5 bases from J, with 12 bases in between. The CDR3 sequence is 15 residues long. Germline V lookup: CDR1 SGHTA, CDR2 FQGNSA. After extraction with the RNeasy kit, roughly 0.45 to 1 ug of the RNA was reverse transcribed using random hexamers. Amplification of TCR beta CDR3 by immunoSEQ multiplex PCR spanned 54 Vbeta and 13 Jbeta. TCRdb reprocessed the immunoSEQ multiplex PCR reads via MiXCR and lists one record per CDR3 protein. The sample holds about 140,000 distinct CDR3 sequences; around 93% are singletons and the top ten take roughly 0.15%.

The sequence was obtained from a human donor with Susac syndrome. The chain combines TRBV7-2 with TRBJ2-1; D gene unclear. Sequencing was done on a sample of CD4+ T cells from PBMCs. In DNA form, the CDR3 reads TGTGCCAGCAGCTTAGGGGGTCGTACTAACAATGAGCAGTTCTTC. This gives the protein CASSLGGRTNNEQFF.